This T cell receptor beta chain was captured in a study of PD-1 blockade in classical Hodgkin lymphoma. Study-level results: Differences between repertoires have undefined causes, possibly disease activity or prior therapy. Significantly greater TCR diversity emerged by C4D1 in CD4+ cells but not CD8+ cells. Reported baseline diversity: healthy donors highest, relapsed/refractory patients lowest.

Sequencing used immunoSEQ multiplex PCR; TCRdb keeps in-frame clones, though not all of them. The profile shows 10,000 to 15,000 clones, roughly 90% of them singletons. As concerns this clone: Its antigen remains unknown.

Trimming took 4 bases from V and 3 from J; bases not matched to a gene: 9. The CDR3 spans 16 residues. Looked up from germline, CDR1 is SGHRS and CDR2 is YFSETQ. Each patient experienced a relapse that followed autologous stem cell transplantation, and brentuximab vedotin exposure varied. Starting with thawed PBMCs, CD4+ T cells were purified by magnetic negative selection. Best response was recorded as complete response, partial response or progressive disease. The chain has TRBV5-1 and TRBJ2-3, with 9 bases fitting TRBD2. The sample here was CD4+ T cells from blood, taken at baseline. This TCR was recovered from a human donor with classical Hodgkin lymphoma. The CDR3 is CASSLYSGSSTDTQYF. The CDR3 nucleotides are TGCGCCAGCAGCCTTTATAGCGGGAGTTCGACAGATACGCAGTATTTT. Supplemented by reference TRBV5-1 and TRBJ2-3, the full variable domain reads KAGVTQTPRYLIKTRGQQVTLSCSPISGHRSVSWYQQTPGQGLQFLFEYFSETQRNKGNFPGRFSGRQFSNSRSEMNVSTLELGDSALYLCASSLYSGSSTDTQYFGPGTRLTVL.